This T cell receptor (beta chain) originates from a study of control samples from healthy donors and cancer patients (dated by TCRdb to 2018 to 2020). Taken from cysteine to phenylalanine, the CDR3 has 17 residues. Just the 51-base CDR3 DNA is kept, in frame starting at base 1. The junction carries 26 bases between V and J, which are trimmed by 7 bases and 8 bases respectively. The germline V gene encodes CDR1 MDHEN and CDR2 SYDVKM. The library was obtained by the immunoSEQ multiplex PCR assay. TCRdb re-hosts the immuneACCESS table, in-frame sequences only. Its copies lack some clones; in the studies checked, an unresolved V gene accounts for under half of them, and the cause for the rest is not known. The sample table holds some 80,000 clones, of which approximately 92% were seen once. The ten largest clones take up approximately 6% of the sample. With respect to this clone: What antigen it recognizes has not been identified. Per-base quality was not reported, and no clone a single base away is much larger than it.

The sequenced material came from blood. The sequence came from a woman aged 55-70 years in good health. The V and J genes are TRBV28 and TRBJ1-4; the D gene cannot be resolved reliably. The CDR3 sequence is CASTSSQAGAEGEKLFF. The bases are TGTGCCAGCACCTCATCCCAGGCGGGCGCGGAAGGAGAAAAACTGTTTTTT.